This T cell receptor (beta chain) was sequenced in a study of blood T cell repertoires in COVID-19. Background on the study: Sites in the United States, Italy and Spain provided acute and convalescent COVID-19 samples. The analysed material was cDNA or gDNA that came from T cells, B-cell-depleted T cells, or PBMCs.

The ends were cut back, 7 bases at V and 1 base at J, with 11 bases in the middle. Germline CDR1 MNHEY, CDR2 SVGEGT. CDR3 size: 14 residues. The method was immunoSEQ multiplex PCR; TCRdb's version includes in-frame clones alone and lacks a portion of them. The sample has about 42,000 clones, about three quarters seen once; the top ten hold under 30%. Sequenced input: peripheral blood. V usage is TRBV6-2 or TRBV6-3 and J usage is TRBJ1-3, with no clear D. This clonotype originated in a woman aged 65 to 85 with acute or convalescent COVID-19. CDR3: CASNPGSSGNTIYF. DNA for the CDR3: TGTGCCAGCAACCCGGGGAGTTCTGGAAACACCATATATTTT.